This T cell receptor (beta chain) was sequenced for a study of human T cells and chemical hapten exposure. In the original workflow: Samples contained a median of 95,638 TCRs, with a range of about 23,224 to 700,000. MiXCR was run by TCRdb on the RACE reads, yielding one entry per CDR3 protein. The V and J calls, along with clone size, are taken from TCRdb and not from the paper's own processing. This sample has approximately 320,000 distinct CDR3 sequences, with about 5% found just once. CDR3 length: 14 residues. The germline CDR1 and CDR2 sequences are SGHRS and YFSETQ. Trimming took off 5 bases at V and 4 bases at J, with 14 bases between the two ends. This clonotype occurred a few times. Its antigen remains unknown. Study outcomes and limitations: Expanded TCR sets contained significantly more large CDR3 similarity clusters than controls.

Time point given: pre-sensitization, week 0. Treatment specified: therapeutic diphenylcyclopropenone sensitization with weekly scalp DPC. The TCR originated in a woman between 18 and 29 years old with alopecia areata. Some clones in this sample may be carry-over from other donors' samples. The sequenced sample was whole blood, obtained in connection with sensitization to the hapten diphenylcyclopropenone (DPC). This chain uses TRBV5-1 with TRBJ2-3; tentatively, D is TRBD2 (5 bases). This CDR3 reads CASSPEGVPDTQYF. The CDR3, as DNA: TGCGCCAGCAGTCCAGAGGGAGTCCCAGATACGCAGTATTTT.